This TCR beta chain derives from a study of T cell repertoires in cytomegalovirus infection. This CDR3 is built from 14 residues. Trimming stripped 3 bases from V and 1 base from J, with 10 bases between. Germline CDR1 is MNHEY and CDR2 is SMNVEV (reference sequence). This clonotype has more than one count but fewer than ten. The antigen is not known. TCRdb re-analysed the reads in MiXCR, keeping a single row per CDR3 protein. Counted here are 250,000 to 300,000 distinct CDR3 sequences, about 20% occurring once; the ten biggest clones make up roughly a fifth. The J gene is TRBJ2-7, the V gene TRBV27; either TRBD1 or TRBD2 may fit D (5 bases each). The source material was cultured PBMCs, sampled from culture after CMV antigen stimulation. This receptor was identified in a human donor in good health (CMV status not recorded). Some clones in this sample may be carry-over from other donors' samples. CDR3 sequence reads: CASSLWGKSYEQYF. CDR3 bases: TGTGCCAGCAGTTTGTGGGGGAAGTCCTACGAGCAGTACTTC.